This T cell receptor beta chain was profiled in a study of graft-versus-host responses after intestinal transplantation. Study-wide context: Transplants were multivisceral, liver-intestinal, or isolated intestinal. Recipients were all induced with anti-thymocyte globulin, then given tacrolimus and steroids for around three years.

General study findings and limits: Graft-versus-host to host-versus-graft clonal ratios in allografts were high in patients with graft-donor T cell macrochimerism.

Trimming removed 2 bases from V and 1 base from J; junction bases left unmatched: 5. There are 15 residues in the CDR3. CDR1 is SGHTA, CDR2 FQGTGA, per germline. TCRdb's copy holds only in-frame clones and misses some; the assay was immunoSEQ multiplex PCR. The sample has 21,000 or so clones, almost 95% seen once; the top ten hold over 40%. As regards this clone: What it binds is not known.

Material: PBMCs, obtained roughly 260 days after intestinal transplant. The clonotype originates from a human patient who received an intestinal transplant, so some T cells may come from the graft donor. The chain uses TRBV7-3 and TRBJ2-7; 7 bases match TRBD1. Here the CDR3 DNA reads TGTGCCAGCAGCTTAGAAAGGGGGCCGTCCTACGAGCAGTACTTC. It is translated as CASSLERGPSYEQYF.